A selection of T cell receptor beta chains follows, all from one sample in a study of T-cell reconstitution after alpha-beta-depleted transplantation in children. TCRdb ran MiXCR on the PCR reads and lists one entry per CDR3 protein. Of approximately 340,000 distinct CDR3 sequences listed, 10% to 13% are singletons. The source material was PBMCs from the stem cell graft donor, sampled from the stem cell graft. These receptors were obtained from a human donor who donated a stem cell graft to a child with acute lymphoblastic leukemia. CDR3s include the opening cysteine and the closing phenylalanine or tryptophan. Each record gives: CDR3 DNA, CDR3 protein, D gene, J gene, V gene, clone size. D genes are given only for firm matches. Size is omitted from some rows. Given values are once, few, many or a class for expanded clones.

cdr3_nt: TGTGCCAGCAGCTTAGAGTATAACACCGGGGAGCTGTTTTTT
cdr3_aa: CASSLEYNTGELFF
d_call: .
j_call: TRBJ2-2
v_call: TRBV7-6
clone_size: .

cdr3_nt: TGCGCCAGCAGCCAAGCTTTGGCTAGCTCCGGGGAGCTGTTTTTT
cdr3_aa: CASSQALASSGELFF
d_call: .
j_call: TRBJ2-2
v_call: TRBV4-3
clone_size: .

cdr3_nt: TGTGCCAGCAGCGTCCCGGGACAGGGTACCCAAGAGACCCAGTACTTC
cdr3_aa: CASSVPGQGTQETQYF
d_call: TRBD1
j_call: TRBJ2-5
v_call: TRBV11-2
clone_size: few

cdr3_nt: TGCGCCAGCAGCTCTGACAGCTTCTCCTACGAGCAGTACTTC
cdr3_aa: CASSSDSFSYEQYF
d_call: .
j_call: TRBJ2-7
v_call: TRBV5-1
clone_size: .

cdr3_nt: TGCAGTGCTCTACCCGAGGACAGAACTGGAAACACCATATATTTT
cdr3_aa: CSALPEDRTGNTIYF
d_call: .
j_call: TRBJ1-3
v_call: TRBV20-1
clone_size: few

cdr3_nt: TGTGCCAGCAGTCCCCTGAGCGGGAGCTCCTACAATGAGCAGTTCTTC
cdr3_aa: CASSPLSGSSYNEQFF
d_call: TRBD2
j_call: TRBJ2-1
v_call: TRBV27
clone_size: many

cdr3_nt: TGTGCCAGCAGTTACCGGGACAACTACGAGCAGTACTTC
cdr3_aa: CASSYRDNYEQYF
d_call: .
j_call: TRBJ2-7
v_call: TRBV6-2/TRBV6-3
clone_size: many

cdr3_nt: TGTGCCAGCAGCTTAATCCCCCCCGCGACTAGCGGGGCTAAAGAGACCCAGTACTTC
cdr3_aa: CASSLIPPATSGAKETQYF
d_call: TRBD2
j_call: TRBJ2-5
v_call: TRBV7-3
clone_size: few

cdr3_nt: TGTGCCAGCAGCTTAACCACAGCCGCAGGAGGTGAAAAACTGTTTTTT
cdr3_aa: CASSLTTAAGGEKLFF
d_call: .
j_call: TRBJ1-4
v_call: TRBV7-2
clone_size: .

cdr3_nt: TGTGCCACCACGGAGCGGAGTGCCTACGAGCAGTACTTC
cdr3_aa: CATTERSAYEQYF
d_call: .
j_call: TRBJ2-7
v_call: TRBV10-3
clone_size: .

cdr3_nt: TGTGCCAGCAGTTTCGCCTATGGGAGTAGCAACGAGCAGTACTTC
cdr3_aa: CASSFAYGSSNEQYF
d_call: .
j_call: TRBJ2-7
v_call: TRBV6-5
clone_size: .

cdr3_nt: TGCAGTGCCGTTGGACTAGCGGCCTACGAGCAGTACTTC
cdr3_aa: CSAVGLAAYEQYF
d_call: TRBD2
j_call: TRBJ2-7
v_call: TRBV20-1
clone_size: few

cdr3_nt: TGCAGCGTTGAAGAAGGTCCGGGGTACGAGCAGTACTTC
cdr3_aa: CSVEEGPGYEQYF
d_call: .
j_call: TRBJ2-7
v_call: TRBV29-1
clone_size: few

cdr3_nt: TGCAGTGCGGCACTAGCGGGAGGAGATACGCAGTATTTT
cdr3_aa: CSAALAGGDTQYF
d_call: TRBD2
j_call: TRBJ2-3
v_call: TRBV20-1
clone_size: many

cdr3_nt: TGTGCCAGCAGTGGACTCTATTCCACCGGGACGGGAAGCAATGAGCAGTTCTTC
cdr3_aa: CASSGLYSTGTGSNEQFF
d_call: .
j_call: TRBJ2-1
v_call: TRBV6-2/TRBV6-3
clone_size: few

cdr3_nt: TGTGCCAGCAGCACACGACATAGGCCCTACGAGCAGTACTTC
cdr3_aa: CASSTRHRPYEQYF
d_call: .
j_call: TRBJ2-7
v_call: TRBV21-1
clone_size: few

cdr3_nt: TGCGCCAGCAGCTTGGCGACAGGGGCTCTCTCCGAGCAGTACTTC
cdr3_aa: CASSLATGALSEQYF
d_call: TRBD1
j_call: TRBJ2-7
v_call: TRBV5-1
clone_size: many

cdr3_nt: TGTGCCTGGAGCGCCGGGACTAGCTCCTACAATGAGCAGTTCTTC
cdr3_aa: CAWSAGTSSYNEQFF
d_call: TRBD2
j_call: TRBJ2-1
v_call: TRBV30
clone_size: few

cdr3_nt: TGTGCCATGGGCCCCGTGCCCCGCTCCTACAATGAGCAGTTCTTC
cdr3_aa: CAMGPVPRSYNEQFF
d_call: .
j_call: TRBJ2-1
v_call: TRBV4-2
clone_size: .

cdr3_nt: TGCAGCGTTGAAGGGGGCCTCACCTACGAGCAGTACTTC
cdr3_aa: CSVEGGLTYEQYF
d_call: .
j_call: TRBJ2-7
v_call: TRBV29-1
clone_size: few

cdr3_nt: TGTGCCAGCAGCTTAGAGGGAGCTGGACTAGCGGGTGCGAACCAGCAGTACTTC
cdr3_aa: CASSLEGAGLAGANQQYF
d_call: TRBD2
j_call: TRBJ2-7
v_call: TRBV11-2
clone_size: .

cdr3_nt: TGTGCCAGCAGCCCGATCAGGGGGAACGAGCAGTACTTC
cdr3_aa: CASSPIRGNEQYF
d_call: TRBD1
j_call: TRBJ2-7
v_call: TRBV7-9
clone_size: .

cdr3_nt: TGCGCCAGCAGCCAAGATGACGAGCAGTACTTC
cdr3_aa: CASSQDDEQYF
d_call: .
j_call: TRBJ2-7
v_call: TRBV4-1
clone_size: many